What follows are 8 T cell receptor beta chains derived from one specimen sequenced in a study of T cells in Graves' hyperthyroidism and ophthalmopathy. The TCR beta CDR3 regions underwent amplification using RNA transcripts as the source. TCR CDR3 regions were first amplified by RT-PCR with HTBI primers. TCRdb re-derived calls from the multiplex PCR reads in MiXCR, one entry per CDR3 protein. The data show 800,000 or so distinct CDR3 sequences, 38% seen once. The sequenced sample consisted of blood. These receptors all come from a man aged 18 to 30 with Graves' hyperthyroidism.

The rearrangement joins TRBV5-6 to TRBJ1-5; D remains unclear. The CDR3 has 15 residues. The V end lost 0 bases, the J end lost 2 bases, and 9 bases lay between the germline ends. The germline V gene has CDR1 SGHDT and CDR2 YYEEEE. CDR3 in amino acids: CASSLGPRGNQPQHF. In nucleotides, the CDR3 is TGTGCCAGCAGCTTGGGACCGAGGGGCAATCAGCCCCAGCATTTT. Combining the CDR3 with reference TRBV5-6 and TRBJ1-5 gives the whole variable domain DAGVTQSPTHLIKTRGQQVTLRCSPKSGHDTVSWYQQALGQGPQFIFQYYEEEERQRGNFPDRFSGHQFPNYSSELNVNALLLGDSALYLCASSLGPRGNQPQHFGDGTRLSIL.

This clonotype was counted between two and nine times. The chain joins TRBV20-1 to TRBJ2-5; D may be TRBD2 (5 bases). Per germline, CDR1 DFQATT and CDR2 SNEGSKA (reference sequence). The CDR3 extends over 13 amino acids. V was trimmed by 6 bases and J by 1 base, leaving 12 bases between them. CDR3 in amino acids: CSAGINVQETQYF. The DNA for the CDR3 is TGCAGTGCCGGGATAAATGTCCAAGAGACCCAGTACTTC.

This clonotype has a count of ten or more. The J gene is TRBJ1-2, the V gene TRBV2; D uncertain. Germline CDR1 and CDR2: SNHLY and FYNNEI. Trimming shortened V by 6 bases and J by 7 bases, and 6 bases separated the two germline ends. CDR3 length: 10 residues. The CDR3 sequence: CASRASGYTF. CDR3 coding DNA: TGTGCCAGCAGGGCCTCTGGCTACACCTTC.

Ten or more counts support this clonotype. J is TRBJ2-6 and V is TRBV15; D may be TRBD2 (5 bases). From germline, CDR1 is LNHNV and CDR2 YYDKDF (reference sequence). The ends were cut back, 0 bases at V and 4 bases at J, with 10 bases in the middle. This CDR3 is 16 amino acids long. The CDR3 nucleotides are TGTGCCACCAGCAGAGATCGGGGTACGGGGGCCAACGTCCTGACTTTC. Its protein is CATSRDRGTGANVLTF. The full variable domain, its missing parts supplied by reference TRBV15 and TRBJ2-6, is DAMVIQNPRYQVTQFGKPVTLSCSQTLNHNVMYWYQQKSSQAPKLLFHYYDKDFNNEADTPDNFQSRRPNTSFCFLDIRSPGLGDTAMYLCATSRDRGTGANVLTFGAGSRLTVL.

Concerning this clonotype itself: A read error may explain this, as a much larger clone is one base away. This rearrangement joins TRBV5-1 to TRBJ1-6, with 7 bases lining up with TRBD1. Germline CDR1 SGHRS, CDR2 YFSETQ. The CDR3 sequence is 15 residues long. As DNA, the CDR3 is TGCACCAGCAGCCCCCAGGGACAGCGAAATTCACCCCTCCACTTT. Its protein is CTSSPQGQRNSPLHF.

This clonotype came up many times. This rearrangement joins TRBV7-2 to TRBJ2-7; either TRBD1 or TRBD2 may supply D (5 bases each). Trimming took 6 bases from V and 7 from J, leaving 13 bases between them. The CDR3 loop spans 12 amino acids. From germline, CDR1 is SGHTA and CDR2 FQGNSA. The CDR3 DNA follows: TGTGCCAGCAGTGCCGGGACGGGAGAGCAGTACTTC. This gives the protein CASSAGTGEQYF.

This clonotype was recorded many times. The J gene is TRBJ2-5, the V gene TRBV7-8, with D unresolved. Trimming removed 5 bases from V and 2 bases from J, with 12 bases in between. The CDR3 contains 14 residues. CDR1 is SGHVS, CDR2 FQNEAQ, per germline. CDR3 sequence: CASSGRPNQETQYF. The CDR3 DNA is TGTGCCAGCAGCGGACGACCTAATCAAGAGACCCAGTACTTC.

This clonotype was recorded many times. The CDR3 nucleotides read TGCAGCGTTACCGGACAGCAAGAGACCCAGTACTTC. It translates to CSVTGQQETQYF. This chain uses TRBV29-1 with TRBJ2-5; TRBD1 is a possible D gene (6 bases). Germline values: CDR1 SQVTM, CDR2 ANQGSEA. Trimming took off 5 bases at V and 2 bases at J, with 9 bases between the two ends. The CDR3 is 12 residues long. The entire variable domain, with the rest obtained from reference TRBV29-1 and TRBJ2-5, is as follows: SAVISQKPSRDICQRGTSLTIQCQVDSQVTMMFWYRQQPGQSLTLIATANQGSEATYESGFVIDKFPISRPNLTFSTLTVSNMSPEDSSIYLCSVTGQQETQYFGPGTRLLVL.